This T cell receptor beta chain derives from a study of cytomegalovirus exposure and HLA in healthy donors. Per the germline V gene, CDR1 is LGHNA and CDR2 is YNFKEQ. CDR3 length: 19 amino acids. V lost 0 bases, J lost 5 bases, and 15 bases stayed unmatched. A multiplex PCR was run with 60 Vbeta primers and 13 Jbeta primers. Profiled with immunoSEQ multiplex PCR; TCRdb holds only in-frame clones, not every one. The sample records roughly 170,000 clones, 75% to 90% being singletons. Sequencing input: PBMCs. The chain recombines TRBV4-2 with TRBJ2-5; 10 bases agree with TRBD2. The receptor was derived from a man younger than 40 in good health and CMV-seropositive. CDR3 DNA sequence: TGTGCCAGCAGCCAAGAGTTGGAAGAAGCGGGGGGGCCGAGCGAGACCCAGTACTTC. Its protein is CASSQELEEAGGPSETQYF.